This TCR beta chain was obtained from a study of blood T cell repertoires in COVID-19. This table comes from immunoSEQ multiplex PCR, and its TCRdb copy is limited to in-frame clones, with some not included. Here the sample spans about 280,000 clones, more than 80% being singletons. Germline loops: CDR1 LNHDA, CDR2 SQIVND (reference sequence). Trimming left V 2 bases short and J 2 bases short, with 7 bases between. CDR3 size: 13 residues. This receptor was obtained from a woman under 40 with acute COVID-19. The rearrangement joins TRBV19 to TRBJ2-7, with D possibly matching TRBD2 (5 bases). Sequencing was done on a sample of PBMCs or T cells enriched from blood (not recorded which). This CDR3 is CASSITRTYEQYF. The CDR3 nucleotides are TGTGCCAGTAGTATAACTAGAACCTACGAGCAGTACTTC.